This TCR beta chain was documented in a study of T cells in Graves' hyperthyroidism and ophthalmopathy. From RNA transcripts, TCR beta CDR3 regions were amplified. TCR CDR3 underwent first-round RT-PCR with the HTBI primer set. TCRdb processed the multiplex PCR reads anew with MiXCR; each CDR3 protein has one entry. The repertoire holds about 570,000 distinct CDR3 sequences, with 14% as singletons. Concerning this clonotype: Its specificity is not known.

Overall study findings and caveats: Most thyroid clonotypes expanded above 0.001 appeared in blood too.

Germline CDR1 MDHEN, CDR2 SYDVKM. The V end lost 5 bases, the J end lost 10 bases, and 14 bases lay between the germline ends. The CDR3 is 13 amino acids. It was uncontrolled infection, other autoimmune disease, pregnancy or lactation that excluded patients. Diagnostic assessment was based on clinical symptoms, serum thyroxine and TRAb, thyroid ultrasound and orbital computed tomography. The clonotype was recovered from a woman aged 40 to 50 with Graves' hyperthyroidism. Sequencing was carried out using blood. The gene calls are TRBV28 and TRBJ2-2; tentative D call: TRBD2 (6 bases). The CDR3 here is CASSIGSGVELFF. In nucleotides, the CDR3 is TGTGCCAGCAGTATCGGTAGCGGCGTGGAGCTGTTTTTT.